These T cell receptor beta chains were read from a single sample in a study of blood T cell repertoires in COVID-19. Only in-frame clones appear in the TCRdb table, and some are missing; sequencing was by immunoSEQ multiplex PCR. The sample includes under 85,000 clones, approximately 83% of them seen just once. Sequencing was carried out using peripheral blood. The receptors here all came from a man at least 80 years old with acute or convalescent COVID-19. The CDR3 runs from the conserved cysteine through the conserved F or W. The order of the fields is V gene, CDR3 protein.

TRBV13	CASSLGDRKNYGYTF
TRBV4-3	CASRRGQSEAFF
TRBV30	CAGEAPVTGGNYGYTF
TRBV19	CASSMTGTRYQPQHF
TRBV9	CASSVEAGTVGEKLFF
TRBV19	CASSIREGDTQYF
TRBV7-2	CASSLGLAGAPFF
TRBV5-8	CASSLSLAGGSDTQYF
TRBV19	CASSILTSGYNEQFF
TRBV7-2	CASSLAPGGGQETQYF
TRBV19	CASSIAGGTLRTEAFF
TRBV2	CASSGTSGATQYF
TRBV18	CASSPLSGGLAGRNEQFF
TRBV5-4	CASSVPSDPYNEQFF
TRBV20-1	CSAGQGNTIYF
TRBV5-1	CASSPSEGARGYTF
TRBV7-6	CASSLAGPGGGGYTF
TRBV24-1	CATSETLNTEAFF
TRBV19	CASSILVHLARRDEQFF
TRBV6-4	CASSMSGQMRNEQFF
TRBV6-4	CASSARADTEAFF
TRBV9	CASCRDSYTDTQYF
TRBV10-3	CAISEGGGATGYTF
TRBV5-1	CASSPRASGMYEQYF
TRBV6-5	CASSTTGGRKGYTF
TRBV3-1/TRBV3-2	CASSQAFAGGAYEKLFF
TRBV2	CASSQGGQAGTEAFF
TRBV25-1	CASIDLSGNTIYF
TRBV6-6	CASSFAGTGVYEQYF
TRBV7-6	CASSATGGTGANVLTF
TRBV6-4	CASSELDGIGTSSKGWEQYF
TRBV6-1	CASSEKGGADEQFF
TRBV29-1	CSAYTGPNQPQHF
TRBV28	CASRGQANYGYTF
TRBV29-1	CSVWPKGANTEAFF
TRBV14	CASSRTATEAFF
TRBV6-2/TRBV6-3	CASSPTRLAGGRGEQFF
TRBV11-2	CASSFGDRGNTEAFF
TRBV4-3	CASSQGLSGQGAETQYF